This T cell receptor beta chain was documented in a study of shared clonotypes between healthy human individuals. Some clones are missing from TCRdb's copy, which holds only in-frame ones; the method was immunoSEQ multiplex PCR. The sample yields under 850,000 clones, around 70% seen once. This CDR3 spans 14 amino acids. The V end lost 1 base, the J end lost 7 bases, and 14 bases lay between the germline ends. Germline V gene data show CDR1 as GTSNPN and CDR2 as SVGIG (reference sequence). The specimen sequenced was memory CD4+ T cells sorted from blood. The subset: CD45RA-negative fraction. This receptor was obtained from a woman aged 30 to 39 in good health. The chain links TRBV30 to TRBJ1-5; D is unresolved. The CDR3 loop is CAWSGYGSRQPQHF. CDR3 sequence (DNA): TGTGCCTGGAGTGGTTACGGTTCACGGCAGCCCCAGCATTTT.